The sample holds a few counts of the clone carrying this T cell receptor beta chain. Its antigen is unidentified. A J-beta primer mix and a sample-barcoded 5' primer were used in a second PCR of roughly 6 to 11 cycles. In TCRdb, the 5' RACE reads were re-called with MiXCR into one record per CDR3 protein. The sample shows about 1.6 million distinct CDR3 sequences, about 35% of them seen only once. The data were obtained in a study of blood T cells in healthy people across ages. General study results and limits: As age increased, TCR beta diversity per million T cells fell in a roughly linear fashion. Strong correlation existed between TCR beta diversity and naive T cell percentage.

Trimming at V came to 4 bases and at J to 0 bases, leaving 6 bases not matched to a gene. The CDR3 has 15 amino acids. The germline CDR1 and CDR2 sequences are DFQATT and SNEGSKA (reference sequence). The source of this sequence is a woman under 40 in good health. Sequencing was done on a sample of blood. The V and J genes are TRBV20-1 and TRBJ2-1; 7 nucleotides align to TRBD1. The CDR3 DNA reads as TGCAGTGCTAAGAGGGGGCTGAGCTCCTACAATGAGCAGTTCTTC. This codes for CSAKRGLSSYNEQFF.